The present TCR beta chain was sequenced within a study of blood T cell repertoires in COVID-19. Source study methods: Counts of nucleated cells, estimated from reference gene primer amplification, were obtained. TCRdb's table, derived via immunoSEQ multiplex PCR, lists solely in-frame clones and lacks some. That table gives V, J and clone size, and the DNA gave D and trimming. Here the sample spans about 80,000 clones, under 85% being singletons. V lost 0 bases and J lost 7, with 13 bases in between. Germline V CDR1 and CDR2: SGDLS, YYNGEE. This CDR3 spans 14 amino acids. V and J are TRBV9 and TRBJ1-1; D not resolved. This TCR was sampled from a human donor in a cohort sampled during active COVID-19. Sequences were obtained from peripheral blood. The CDR3 DNA is TGTGCCAGCAGCGTAGTAGGAGCCTTGGGTGAAGCTTTCTTT. It encodes CASSVVGALGEAFF.